This T cell receptor (beta chain) was identified in a study of human T cells and chemical hapten exposure. TCRdb passed the RACE reads through MiXCR, listing each CDR3 protein once. This table holds about 30,000 distinct CDR3 sequences, about 5% found once. The time point is: patch test 3, about 24 weeks after DPC sensitization. The treatment denotes: therapeutic diphenylcyclopropenone sensitization with weekly scalp DPC. This clonotype was found many times. Here the sequenced sample was whole blood, taken in connection with sensitization to the hapten diphenylcyclopropenone (DPC). The TCR was taken from a man under 40 with alopecia areata. Some clones in this sample may be carry-over from other donors' samples.

CDR3: CSAEIAHSYEQYF. As DNA, the CDR3 is TGCAGTGCTGAAATAGCCCATTCCTACGAGCAGTACTTC. V usage is TRBV20-1 and J usage is TRBJ2-7; D call uncertain. CDR1 is DFQATT, CDR2 SNEGSKA, per germline (reference sequence). The CDR3 totals 13 residues. V shed 5 bases and J shed 1 base, with 12 bases lying between them.